The TCR beta chain described here comes from a study of chemoradiotherapy in HPV16-positive cancers. The overall study: A couple of HPV16-positive patients' cells yielded candidate HPV-specific clones and common motifs. Study-wide results and limits: HPV-responsive T-cell expansion during chemoradiotherapy was linked to improved recurrence-free survival in HPV16-positive patients.

Over chemoradiotherapy, repertoires were sampled more than once. A few counts support this clone. Its specificity is not known. Data came from immunoSEQ multiplex PCR; TCRdb stores just in-frame clones and leaves some out. This sample has about 15,000 clones, with 77% found just once. Germline assignment: CDR1 LNHDA and CDR2 SQIVND (reference sequence). The CDR3 sequence is 15 residues long. The V gene end was trimmed by 1 base and the J gene end by 2 bases; junction bases not matched to a gene: 1. The receptor was derived from a human donor with HPV-associated anogenital cancer. The V call is TRBV19, the J call TRBJ2-3; 9 bases agree with TRBD1. The sample here was taken from a patient who underwent chemoradiotherapy. The CDR3 reads CASSIGDRVTDTQYF. The CDR3 DNA reads TGTGCCAGTAGTATAGGGGACAGGGTCACAGATACGCAGTATTTT.